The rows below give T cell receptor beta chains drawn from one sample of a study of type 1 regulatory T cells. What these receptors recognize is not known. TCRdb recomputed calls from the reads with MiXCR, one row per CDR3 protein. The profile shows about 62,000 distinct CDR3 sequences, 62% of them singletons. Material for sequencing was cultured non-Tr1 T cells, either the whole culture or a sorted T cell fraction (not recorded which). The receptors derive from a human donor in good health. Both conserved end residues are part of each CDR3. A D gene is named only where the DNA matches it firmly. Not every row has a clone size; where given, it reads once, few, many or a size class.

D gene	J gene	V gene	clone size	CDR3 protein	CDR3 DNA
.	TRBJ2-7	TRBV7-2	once	CASSSAMGYEQYF	TGTGCCAGCAGCTCCGCCATGGGCTACGAGCAGTACTTC
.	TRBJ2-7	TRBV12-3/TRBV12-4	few	CASSGEPYEQYF	TGTGCCAGCAGTGGGGAGCCCTACGAGCAGTACTTC
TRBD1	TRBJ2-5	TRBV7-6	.	CASSAGTVQETQYF	TGTGCCAGCAGCGCAGGGACAGTCCAAGAGACCCAGTACTTC
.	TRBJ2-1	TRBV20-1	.	CSARVNEQFF	TGCAGTGCTAGAGTCAATGAGCAGTTCTTC
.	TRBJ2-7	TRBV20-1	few	CSADNPGGASYEQYF	TGCAGTGCCGATAATCCGGGGGGCGCTTCCTACGAGCAGTACTTC
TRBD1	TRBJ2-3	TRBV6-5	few	CASSRGPDTQYF	TGTGCCAGCAGCAGGGGGCCAGATACGCAGTATTTT
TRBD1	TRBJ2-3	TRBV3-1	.	CASSHGGQVTDTQYF	TGTGCCAGCAGCCATGGAGGACAGGTCACAGATACGCAGTATTTT
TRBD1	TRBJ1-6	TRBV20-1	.	CSAGHGTGYNSPLHF	TGCAGTGCTGGACACGGGACAGGGTATAATTCACCCCTCCACTTT
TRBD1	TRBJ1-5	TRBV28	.	CASRDREAQPQHF	TGTGCCAGCAGGGACAGGGAGGCCCAGCCCCAGCATTTT
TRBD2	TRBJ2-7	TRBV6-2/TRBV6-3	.	CASSPWAGETYEQYF	TGTGCCAGCAGTCCCTGGGCGGGAGAGACATACGAGCAGTACTTC
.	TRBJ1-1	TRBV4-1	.	CASSPTLWTRGRNTEAFF	TGCGCCAGCAGCCCGACTCTGTGGACACGGGGACGGAACACTGAAGCTTTCTTT
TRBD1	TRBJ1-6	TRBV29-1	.	CSVGDRAENSPLHF	TGCAGCGTTGGGGACAGGGCCGAAAATTCACCCCTCCACTTT
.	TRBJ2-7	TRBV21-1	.	CASSRDGTTYEQYF	TGTGCCAGCAGCAGGGACGGGACCACCTACGAGCAGTACTTC
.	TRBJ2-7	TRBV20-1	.	CSARRRGIHEQYF	TGCAGTGCTCGCAGGAGGGGCATCCACGAGCAGTACTTC
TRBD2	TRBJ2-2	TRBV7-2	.	CASSFRAGGNTGELFF	TGTGCCAGCAGCTTCCGAGCGGGAGGAAACACCGGGGAGCTGTTTTTT
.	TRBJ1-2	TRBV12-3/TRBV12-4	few	CASSLSGMVGTF	TGTGCCAGCAGTTTATCTGGCATGGTCGGCACCTTC
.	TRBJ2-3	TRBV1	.	CTSSQDPQAGVVADTQYF	TGCACCAGCAGCCAAGACCCCCAAGCGGGAGTAGTGGCAGATACGCAGTATTTT
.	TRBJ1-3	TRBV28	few	CASSLQAEYGNTIYF	TGTGCCAGCAGTTTACAGGCGGAGTATGGAAACACCATATATTTT
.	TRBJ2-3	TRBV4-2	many	CASSQNRDTQYF	TGTGCCAGCAGCCAAAATAGAGATACGCAGTATTTT
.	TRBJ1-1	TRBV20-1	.	CSASKSYGVYTEAFF	TGCAGTGCTAGTAAGTCCTATGGGGTTTACACTGAAGCTTTCTTT
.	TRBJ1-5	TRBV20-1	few	CSARGAQPQHF	TGCAGTGCTAGAGGGGCGCAGCCCCAGCATTTT
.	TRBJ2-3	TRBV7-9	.	CASSSRLQSTDTQYF	TGTGCCAGCAGCTCTAGGCTCCAAAGCACAGATACGCAGTATTTT
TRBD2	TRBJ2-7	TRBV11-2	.	CASSLGTSVGEQYF	TGTGCCAGCAGCTTAGGGACTAGTGTCGGCGAGCAGTACTTC
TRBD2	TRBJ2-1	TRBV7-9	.	CASRIEREVNHEQFF	TGTGCCAGCAGAATCGAGCGGGAGGTAAATCATGAGCAGTTCTTC
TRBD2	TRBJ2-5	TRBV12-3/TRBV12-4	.	CASTDTSGRETQYF	TGTGCCAGCACCGACACTAGCGGGAGGGAGACCCAGTACTTC
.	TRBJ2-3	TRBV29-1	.	CSVEEGTGLRYTQYF	TGCAGCGTTGAAGAAGGGACGGGACTCCGCTATACGCAGTATTTT
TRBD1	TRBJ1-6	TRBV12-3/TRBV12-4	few	CASSLGARDRNSPLHF	TGTGCCAGCAGTTTAGGTGCCCGGGACAGGAATTCACCCCTCCACTTT
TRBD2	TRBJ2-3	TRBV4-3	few	CASSQDSAGGGVDTQYF	TGCGCCAGCAGCCAGGATTCGGCGGGAGGGGGCGTAGATACGCAGTATTTT
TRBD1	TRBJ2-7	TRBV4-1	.	CASSQAGTGGFHEQYF	TGCGCCAGCAGCCAAGCCGGGACAGGGGGGTTTCACGAGCAGTACTTC
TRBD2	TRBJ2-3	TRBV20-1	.	CSASLILAGGPSDTQYF	TGCAGTGCTAGTTTGATCCTAGCGGGAGGGCCGTCAGATACGCAGTATTTT
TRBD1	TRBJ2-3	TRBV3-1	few	CASSHGTGDSDTQYF	TGTGCCAGCAGCCATGGGACAGGGGATTCAGATACGCAGTATTTT
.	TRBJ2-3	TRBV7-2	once	CATRLDLDTQYF	TGTGCCACGCGGCTGGACCTGGATACGCAGTATTTT
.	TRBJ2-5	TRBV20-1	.	CSARDPRGQETQYF	TGCAGTGCTAGAGATCCCCGAGGCCAAGAGACCCAGTACTTC
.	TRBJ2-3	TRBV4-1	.	CASSTRWTTSTDTQYF	TGCGCCAGCAGCACACGGTGGACTACGAGCACAGATACGCAGTATTTT
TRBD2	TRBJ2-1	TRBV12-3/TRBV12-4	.	CASSSSGTSYNEQFF	TGTGCCAGCAGTTCAAGCGGGACGTCCTACAATGAGCAGTTCTTC
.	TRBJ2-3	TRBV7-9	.	CAAVPDTQYF	TGTGCCGCCGTCCCAGATACGCAGTATTTT
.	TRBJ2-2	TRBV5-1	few	CASSPGQGLSSGYTGELFF	TGCGCCAGCAGCCCAGGACAGGGCTTATCTAGCGGGTACACCGGGGAGCTGTTTTTT
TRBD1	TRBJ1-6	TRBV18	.	CASSPLNRGAYNSPLHF	TGTGCCAGCTCACCCCTTAACAGGGGCGCATATAATTCACCCCTCCACTTT
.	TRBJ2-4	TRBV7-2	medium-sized	CASTPRMEDIQYF	TGTGCCAGCACCCCAAGGATGGAGGACATTCAGTACTTC
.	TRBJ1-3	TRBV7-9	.	CASSLAGSGNTIYF	TGTGCCAGCAGCTTAGCAGGGTCTGGAAACACCATATATTTT
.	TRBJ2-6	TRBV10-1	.	CASSERISGANVLTF	TGCGCCAGCAGTGAGCGGATCTCTGGGGCCAACGTCCTGACTTTC
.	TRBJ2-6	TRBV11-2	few	CASSFWDSGANVLTF	TGTGCCAGCAGCTTCTGGGACTCTGGGGCCAACGTCCTGACTTTC
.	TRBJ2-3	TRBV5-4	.	CASSLSLLSWSTDTQYF	TGTGCCAGCTCGTTAAGCTTATTGAGTTGGAGCACAGATACGCAGTATTTT
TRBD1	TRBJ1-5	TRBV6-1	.	CASSPKGTEGNQPQHF	TGTGCCAGCAGTCCCAAGGGGACAGAAGGCAATCAGCCCCAGCATTTT
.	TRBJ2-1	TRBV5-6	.	CASRPTRRNEQFF	TGTGCCAGCAGGCCAACTAGAAGGAATGAGCAGTTCTTC
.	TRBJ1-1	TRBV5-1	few	CASSLASGGTEAFF	TGCGCCAGCAGCTTGGCCTCGGGGGGAACTGAAGCTTTCTTT
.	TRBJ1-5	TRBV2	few	CASSEGARGYSNQPQHF	TGTGCCAGCAGTGAAGGCGCCAGGGGTTATAGCAATCAGCCCCAGCATTTT
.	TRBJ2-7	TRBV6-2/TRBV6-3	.	CASSYHLGAARDYEQYF	TGTGCCAGCAGTTATCACCTAGGGGCGGCGAGGGATTACGAGCAGTACTTC